The clone carrying this T cell receptor beta chain is judged medium-sized (0.01 to 0.1%). The antigen is not known. Treg sorting used a CD4+CD25+CD127-/low gate. The CDR3 consists of 11 residues. The V end lost 7 bases, the J end lost 7 bases, and 10 bases lay between the germline ends. Regarding the study as a whole: Tumor Tregs overlapped most with tumor, then blood, naive CD4+ cells. Tumor memory CD4+ T cell TCR gene usage was found to cluster with blood and lymph node memory CD4+ cells and with lymph node naive CD4+ cells.

Adaptor-ligated barcode primers were used to amplify TRBV12-4/TRBJ1-2 clonotypes. MiXCR was run by TCRdb on the multiplex PCR reads, yielding one entry per CDR3 protein. This repertoire shows roughly 700 distinct CDR3 sequences, around 3.5% found once; its top ten account for 30% to 40%. V and J are TRBV12-3 or TRBV12-4 and TRBJ1-2, with D possibly being TRBD1 (6 bases). Sequencing was done on a sample of Tregs sorted from blood. This clonotype was obtained from a female donor with breast cancer. The CDR3 region is CASTTGFGYTF. The CDR3 DNA follows: TGTGCCAGCACTACAGGGTTTGGCTACACCTTC.